These 18 T cell receptor beta chains were sequenced from one sample in a study of blood T cells in healthy people across ages. Next came a second PCR, run for about 6 to 12 cycles, which used a sample-barcoded 5' primer along with a J-beta primer mix. Via MiXCR, TCRdb re-called the 5' RACE reads, giving one row per CDR3 protein. The sample records around 1,500,000 distinct CDR3 sequences, 42% being singletons. The sample was blood. The receptors come from a woman aged 18-30 years in good health.

A word on this clonotype: This may be a read error: a much more frequent sequence differs by one nucleotide. This chain links TRBV4-1 with TRBJ2-5; D perhaps matches TRBD2 (7 bases). Matching the DNA end better, TRBJ2-1 makes the J call doubtful. Per the germline V gene, CDR1 is MGHRA and CDR2 is YSYEKL. There are 14 residues in the CDR3. As DNA, the CDR3 is TGCGCCAGCAGCCTTAGGGGGGGCCAAGAGACCCAGTTCTTC. Protein sequence: CASSLRGGQETQFF.

This chain uses TRBV5-1 with TRBJ2-3; D remains unclear. Trimming removed 4 bases at V and 1 base at J, with 13 bases between. The CDR3 covers 15 residues. Germline-derived CDR1 and CDR2 are SGHRS and YFSETQ. CDR3 DNA: TGCGCCAGCAGCCTAGGATGGGTAGGCACAGATACGCAGTATTTT. This gives the protein CASSLGWVGTDTQYF.

The J gene is TRBJ1-4, the V gene TRBV29-1, with a weak D call TRBD1 (5 bases). The CDR3 length is 16 residues. Germline CDR1 SQVTM, CDR2 ANQGSEA. The V and J ends lost 3 bases and 4 bases respectively, with 18 bases between them. The CDR3 DNA reads as TGCAGCGTTGAGGGGACCCCTCGAGACGGTAATGAAAAACTGTTTTTT. It codes for CSVEGTPRDGNEKLFF. The whole variable domain, remainder taken from reference TRBV29-1 and TRBJ1-4, is SAVISQKPSRDICQRGTSLTIQCQVDSQVTMMFWYRQQPGQSLTLIATANQGSEATYESGFVIDKFPISRPNLTFSTLTVSNMSPEDSSIYLCSVEGTPRDGNEKLFFGSGTQLSVL.

This rearrangement joins TRBV6-1 to TRBJ2-4; 8 nucleotides line up with TRBD2. The J call may be mistaken, given a closer DNA end match to TRBJ2-5. CDR1 and CDR2 from the germline V gene are MNHNS and SASEGT. This CDR3 spans 14 amino acids. The CDR3: CASSVAGSWETQYF. In DNA, the CDR3 is TGTGCCAGCAGTGTAGCGGGAAGTTGGGAGACCCAGTACTTC.

The rearrangement joins TRBV9 to TRBJ1-5; unclear D gene. V lost 7 bases and J lost 1, with 15 bases in between. This CDR3 spans 15 amino acids. Germline V gives CDR1 SGDLS, CDR2 YYNGEE. The CDR3 nucleotides are TGTGCCAGCCGTAAACGGGCCGAAAGCAATCAGCCCCAGCATTTT. It encodes CASRKRAESNQPQHF.

The chain employs TRBV9 and TRBJ2-1; 9 bases agree with TRBD1. V trimming: 3 bases; J trimming: 5 bases; junction bases outside the gene matches: 6. The CDR3 has 15 amino acids. CDR1 is SGDLS and CDR2 is YYNGEE in the germline V gene. The CDR3 DNA reads TGTGCCAGCAGCGGAGGACAGGGGAGGGACAATGAGCAGTTCTTC. Amino acids: CASSGGQGRDNEQFF.

V and J are TRBV6-5 and TRBJ1-2, with 10 bases that match TRBD1. Trimming at V came to 6 bases and at J to 4 bases, leaving 5 bases not matched to a gene. CDR1 is MNHEY, CDR2 SVGAGI, per germline. The CDR3 is 14 amino acids. CDR3 DNA: TGTGCCAGCAGAAGACAGGGGGCAGGCTATGGCTACACCTTC. Translating it yields CASRRQGAGYGYTF.

The chain links TRBV6-6 to TRBJ2-1, with TRBD2 matching over 7 bases. The germline CDR1 and CDR2 sequences are MNHNY and SVGAGI (reference sequence). The length of the CDR3 is 16 residues. V was clipped by 5 bases and J by 4 bases; unmatched bases: 11. CDR3 region: CASSPQFLADYNEQFF. The DNA of the CDR3 is TGTGCCAGCAGTCCTCAATTTCTAGCGGATTACAATGAGCAGTTCTTC.

This chain uses TRBV13 with TRBJ1-2, with 8 bases aligning to TRBD1. CDR1 is PRHDT, CDR2 FYEKMQ, per germline (reference sequence). The V and J ends lost 5 bases and 2 bases, in that order; junction bases with no gene match: 7. The CDR3 contains 15 residues. CDR3 nucleotide sequence: TGTGCCAGCAGCACCCAGGGGGCGGACAACTATGGCTACACCTTC. It translates to CASSTQGADNYGYTF.

This clonotype was observed a handful of times. V gene TRBV7-6 combines with J gene TRBJ2-7, with D perhaps assigned TRBD1 or TRBD2 (5 bases each). CDR1 and CDR2 from the germline V gene are SGHVS and FNYEAQ. Trimming removed 5 bases at V and 3 bases at J, with 14 bases between. The CDR3 has 14 amino acids. CDR3: CASSTWDGNYEQYF. The CDR3 nucleotides are TGTGCCAGCAGCACATGGGACGGAAACTACGAGCAGTACTTC.

The sample holds a few counts of this clonotype. The chain is built from TRBV7-3 and TRBJ2-7; D is ambiguous. Trimming stripped 4 bases from V and 3 bases from J, with 10 bases between. The germline V gene has CDR1 SGHTA and CDR2 FQGTGA. CDR3 size: 13 residues. The CDR3 sequence is CASSYDTSYEQYF. CDR3 DNA sequence: TGTGCCAGCAGCTACGACACGAGCTACGAGCAGTACTTC. The full variable domain, with the rest looked up from reference TRBV7-3 and TRBJ2-7, is GAGVSQTPSNKVTEKGKYVELRCDPISGHTALYWYRQSLGQGPEFLIYFQGTGAADDSGLPNDRFFAVRPEGSVSTLKIQRTERGDSAVYLCASSYDTSYEQYFGPGTRLTVT.

V usage is TRBV7-9 and J usage is TRBJ1-2; tentative D call: TRBD1 (5 bases). The V and J ends lost 1 base and 3 bases respectively, with 12 bases between them. The CDR3 is 15 amino acids. Germline-derived CDR1 and CDR2 are SEHNR and FQNEAQ (reference sequence). As DNA, the CDR3 is TGTGCCAGCAGCTTAGAGGGGACGTGGCACTATGGCTACACCTTC. This codes for CASSLEGTWHYGYTF.

This chain uses TRBV20-1 with TRBJ2-3; the match to TRBD2 covers 9 bases. V lost 4 bases, J lost 4 bases, and 6 bases stayed unmatched. Germline CDR1 DFQATT, CDR2 SNEGSKA (reference sequence). This CDR3 spans 14 amino acids. Here the CDR3 reads CSAISGGSPDTQYF. The DNA of the CDR3 is TGCAGTGCTATCAGCGGGGGGAGCCCAGATACGCAGTATTTT.

This clonotype was seen at least ten times. The chain combines TRBV20-1 with TRBJ2-1, with 7 positions matching TRBD2. The CDR3 has 14 amino acids. After removal of 6 bases from V and 2 bases from J, the junction contained 7 bases not matched to a gene. Germline CDR1 DFQATT, CDR2 SNEGSKA (reference sequence). This CDR3 reads CSARLGGAYNEQFF. Written as DNA, the CDR3 is TGCAGTGCCCGCCTTGGGGGGGCCTACAATGAGCAGTTCTTC.

The CDR3 is CAISEYRGLAEIEQYF. The CDR3 region has the DNA TGTGCCATCAGTGAGTACAGGGGACTAGCGGAGATAGAGCAGTACTTC. The chain combines TRBV10-3 with TRBJ2-7, with 11 nucleotides matching TRBD2. The CDR3 length is 16 residues. The V gene's germline CDR1 is ENHRY and CDR2 SYGVKD. V shed 1 base and J 7 bases; nucleotides not matched to a gene: 9.

The chain employs TRBV6-1 and TRBJ2-7; D not resolved. V lost 0 bases and J lost 2, with 8 bases in between. CDR1 MNHNS and CDR2 SASEGT come from the germline V gene. The CDR3 is 14 residues long. CDR3 DNA: TGTGCCAGCAGTGAAGCAAGCGAAACCTACGAGCAGTACTTC. This encodes CASSEASETYEQYF.

This clonotype showed up just a few times. The genes are TRBV6-6 and TRBJ2-5; D unclear. This CDR3 contains 11 residues. The germline V gene encodes CDR1 MNHNY and CDR2 SVGAGI (reference sequence). The ends were cut back, 2 bases at V and 5 bases at J, with 3 bases in the middle. The CDR3 reads CASSYDETQYF. The CDR3 DNA sequence: TGTGCCAGCAGTTACGACGAGACCCAGTACTTC.

This clonotype was detected a few times. The genes are TRBV6-2 or TRBV6-3 and TRBJ2-7; D unresolved. V was shortened by 6 bases and J by 3 bases, with 15 bases between the two germline ends. The CDR3 contains 14 residues. Looked up from germline, CDR1 is MNHEY and CDR2 is SVGEGT. The CDR3 is CASRKSPLLYEQYF. CDR3 in DNA: TGTGCCAGCAGGAAATCTCCCCTTCTCTACGAGCAGTACTTC.